Listed below are T cell receptor beta chains from one sample, sequenced in a study of glioma-infiltrating T cells. MiXCR was run by TCRdb on the multiplex PCR reads, yielding one entry per CDR3 protein. The repertoire has around 120,000 distinct CDR3 sequences, about 25% of them found once; the top ten carry about 30%. Input material: glioma tissue, nonneoplastic brain tissue, or PBMCs (not recorded which). The receptors were sampled from a human donor with low-grade glioma or glioblastoma, undergoing nonglioma brain surgery, or in good health (not recorded which). The CDR3 runs from the conserved cysteine through the conserved F or W. Fields, in order: J gene, CDR3 length, clone size, V gene, D gene, CDR3 protein, CDR3 DNA. The D gene is left open where the match is weak. Rows give clone size only sometimes, using once, few, many, or a class for an expanded clone.

J: TRBJ1-5; length: 15; size: few; V: TRBV2; D: TRBD1; CDR3: CASRDRGQSNQPQHF; DNA: TGTGCCAGCAGGGACAGGGGACAGAGCAATCAGCCCCAGCATTTT
J: TRBJ1-1; length: 14; size: few; V: TRBV7-9; D: NA; CDR3: CASSESAGNTEAFF; DNA: TGTGCCAGCAGCGAATCCGCAGGGAACACTGAAGCTTTCTTT
J: TRBJ2-5; length: 15; size: NA; V: TRBV29-1; D: NA; CDR3: CSVEPRVTTEETQYF; DNA: TGCAGCGTTGAACCGCGGGTTACCACTGAAGAGACCCAGTACTTC
J: TRBJ1-1; length: 14; size: NA; V: TRBV28; D: NA; CDR3: CASRRGTLNTEAFF; DNA: TGTGCCAGCAGGAGGGGGACATTGAACACTGAAGCTTTCTTT
J: TRBJ2-5; length: 15; size: many; V: TRBV4-2; D: NA; CDR3: CASSQEATTQETQYF; DNA: TGTGCCAGCAGCCAAGAGGCCACTACCCAAGAGACCCAGTACTTC
J: TRBJ2-2; length: 14; size: once; V: TRBV14; D: NA; CDR3: CASRATGSTGELFF; DNA: TGTGCCAGCAGAGCTACAGGGTCCACCGGGGAGCTGTTTTTT
J: TRBJ1-1; length: 14; size: NA; V: TRBV6-2/TRBV6-3; D: NA; CDR3: CASSYAGEGTEAFF; DNA: TGTGCCAGCAGTTACGCAGGGGAGGGCACTGAAGCTTTCTTT
J: TRBJ2-3; length: 15; size: NA; V: TRBV7-9; D: TRBD1; CDR3: CASRAGQGQYDTQYF; DNA: TGTGCCAGCAGGGCCGGACAGGGACAATACGATACGCAGTATTTT
J: TRBJ1-1; length: 14; size: few; V: TRBV29-1; D: NA; CDR3: CSVAVRGRNTEAFF; DNA: TGCAGCGTTGCGGTAAGGGGCAGGAACACTGAAGCTTTCTTT
J: TRBJ1-1; length: 16; size: NA; V: TRBV6-1; D: NA; CDR3: CASIAPGQPVVTEAFF; DNA: TGTGCCAGCATTGCCCCCGGCCAACCTGTAGTTACTGAAGCTTTCTTT
J: TRBJ1-2; length: 12; size: few; V: TRBV7-2; D: NA; CDR3: CASRRQNYGYTF; DNA: TGTGCCAGCAGACGACAGAACTATGGCTACACCTTC
J: TRBJ2-2; length: 15; size: NA; V: TRBV28; D: TRBD2; CDR3: CASLLAGLNTGELFF; DNA: TGTGCCAGCCTATTAGCGGGGTTGAACACCGGGGAGCTGTTTTTT
J: TRBJ2-5; length: 11; size: many; V: TRBV7-2; D: NA; CDR3: CASSRRETQYF; DNA: TGTGCCAGCAGCCGAAGAGAGACCCAGTACTTC
J: TRBJ2-3; length: 16; size: few; V: TRBV7-2; D: NA; CDR3: CASSLGAGISTDTQYF; DNA: TGTGCCAGCAGCTTAGGGGCAGGGATTAGCACAGATACGCAGTATTTT
J: TRBJ1-2; length: 14; size: many; V: TRBV20-1; D: TRBD1; CDR3: CSASRHSTGDGYTF; DNA: TGCAGTGCTAGCCGGCACTCGACAGGGGATGGCTACACCTTC
J: TRBJ1-5; length: 16; size: few; V: TRBV7-6; D: NA; CDR3: CASSSGIQGFNQPQHF; DNA: TGTGCCAGCAGCTCTGGAATACAGGGATTCAATCAGCCCCAGCATTTT
J: TRBJ1-5; length: 16; size: NA; V: TRBV24-1; D: TRBD1; CDR3: CATSDPTGTGVYGQHF; DNA: TGTGCCACCAGTGACCCTACCGGGACAGGGGTCTACGGTCAGCATTTT
J: TRBJ2-3; length: 15; size: many; V: TRBV7-9; D: NA; CDR3: CASSSGLDTTDTQYF; DNA: TGTGCCAGCAGCTCTGGACTGGATACGACAGATACGCAGTATTTT
J: TRBJ1-6; length: 16; size: few; V: TRBV18; D: TRBD1; CDR3: CASSNRDRGDNSPLHF; DNA: TGTGCCAGCTCAAACCGGGACAGGGGGGATAATTCACCCCTCCACTTT
J: TRBJ2-2; length: 13; size: NA; V: TRBV27; D: NA; CDR3: CASSPLGTGELFF; DNA: TGTGCCAGCAGTCCCCTCGGCACCGGGGAGCTGTTTTTT
J: TRBJ2-3; length: 14; size: few; V: TRBV7-2; D: TRBD2; CDR3: CASSWTSGGDTQYF; DNA: TGTGCCAGCAGCTGGACTAGCGGGGGAGATACGCAGTATTTT
J: TRBJ2-4; length: 13; size: many; V: TRBV20-1; D: NA; CDR3: CSAPSETKNIQYF; DNA: TGCAGTGCCCCGTCCGAGACCAAAAACATTCAGTACTTC
J: TRBJ2-3; length: 14; size: NA; V: TRBV5-1; D: NA; CDR3: CASSFGTKLDTKYF; DNA: TGCGCCAGCAGCTTCGGAACGAAGTTGGATACGAAGTATTTT
J: TRBJ2-5; length: 14; size: few; V: TRBV2; D: TRBD1; CDR3: CASSGQGAVGTQYF; DNA: TGTGCCAGCAGTGGACAGGGGGCTGTTGGGACCCAGTACTTC
J: TRBJ2-3; length: 15; size: many; V: TRBV20-1; D: TRBD1; CDR3: CSARVPGQSTDTQYF; DNA: TGCAGTGCTAGAGTACCGGGACAGAGCACAGATACGCAGTATTTT
J: TRBJ1-6; length: 16; size: NA; V: TRBV7-9; D: NA; CDR3: CASSLAPGPGNSPLHF; DNA: TGTGCCAGCAGTTTAGCCCCGGGCCCGGGGAATTCACCCCTCCACTTT
J: TRBJ1-2; length: 11; size: few; V: TRBV12-3/TRBV12-4; D: NA; CDR3: CASSWPYGYTF; DNA: TGTGCCAGCAGTTGGCCCTATGGCTACACCTTC
J: TRBJ1-3; length: 16; size: few; V: TRBV4-2; D: NA; CDR3: CASSQAPGAAGNTIYF; DNA: TGTGCCAGCAGCCAAGCTCCGGGGGCGGCTGGAAACACCATATATTTT
J: TRBJ2-3; length: 15; size: few; V: TRBV4-2; D: NA; CDR3: CASSQDEVRADTQYF; DNA: TGTGCCAGCAGCCAAGACGAAGTAAGAGCAGATACGCAGTATTTT
J: TRBJ2-3; length: 17; size: many; V: TRBV20-1; D: TRBD2; CDR3: CSARGVGAGADTDTQYF; DNA: TGCAGTGCTAGGGGGGTTGGAGCGGGGGCCGACACAGATACGCAGTATTTT
J: TRBJ2-3; length: 12; size: NA; V: TRBV13; D: NA; CDR3: CASSFGVVGQYF; DNA: TGTGCCAGCAGCTTCGGGGTAGTTGGGCAGTATTTT
J: TRBJ1-1; length: 16; size: NA; V: TRBV20-1; D: NA; CDR3: CSASPPQATQRREAFF; DNA: TGCAGTGCTAGTCCCCCACAGGCCACCCAGCGGAGAGAAGCTTTCTTT
J: TRBJ1-5; length: 15; size: NA; V: TRBV4-1; D: NA; CDR3: CASSQDRPGNQPQHF; DNA: TGCGCCAGCAGCCAAGACCGACCAGGCAATCAGCCCCAGCATTTT
J: TRBJ2-3; length: 16; size: NA; V: TRBV5-1; D: TRBD2; CDR3: CASSLTSGGTQDTQYF; DNA: TGCGCCAGCAGCTTGACTAGCGGGGGGACACAAGATACGCAGTATTTT
J: TRBJ2-3; length: 13; size: few; V: TRBV7-3; D: NA; CDR3: CASSLIVTDTQYF; DNA: TGTGCCAGCAGCTTAATTGTCACAGATACGCAGTATTTT
J: TRBJ2-3; length: 17; size: many; V: TRBV27; D: NA; CDR3: CASSRRWRQPRTDTQYF; DNA: TGTGCCAGCAGCCGACGGTGGCGTCAGCCGCGCACAGATACGCAGTATTTT
J: TRBJ1-1; length: 13; size: many; V: TRBV7-9; D: NA; CDR3: CASSFGLNTEAFF; DNA: TGTGCCAGCAGCTTCGGGTTGAACACTGAAGCTTTCTTT
J: TRBJ1-1; length: 13; size: many; V: TRBV7-8; D: NA; CDR3: CASSPRVVTEAFF; DNA: TGTGCCAGCAGCCCCAGGGTCGTCACTGAAGCTTTCTTT
J: TRBJ2-1; length: 15; size: NA; V: TRBV2; D: NA; CDR3: CASSRATSSYNEQFF; DNA: TGTGCCAGCTCACGAGCAACTAGCTCCTACAATGAGCAGTTCTTC
J: TRBJ2-5; length: 12; size: many; V: TRBV28; D: NA; CDR3: CASSLLKETQYF; DNA: TGTGCCAGCAGTTTATTGAAAGAGACCCAGTACTTC
J: TRBJ1-2; length: 16; size: NA; V: TRBV7-9; D: NA; CDR3: CASSHLWDRANYGYTF; DNA: TGTGCCAGCAGCCACCTCTGGGACCGAGCTAACTATGGCTACACCTTC
J: TRBJ2-1; length: 15; size: NA; V: TRBV18; D: TRBD1; CDR3: CASSRPGTVYNEQFF; DNA: TGTGCCAGCTCTCGTCCGGGGACAGTCTACAATGAGCAGTTCTTC
J: TRBJ2-5; length: 15; size: NA; V: TRBV3-1; D: NA; CDR3: CASSQVASRGETQYF; DNA: TGTGCCAGCAGCCAAGTAGCGAGTCGAGGAGAGACCCAGTACTTC
J: TRBJ1-5; length: 14; size: many; V: TRBV3-1; D: NA; CDR3: CASSGRISNQPQHF; DNA: TGTGCCAGCAGCGGACGGATTAGCAATCAGCCCCAGCATTTT
J: TRBJ1-6; length: 15; size: NA; V: TRBV19; D: TRBD1; CDR3: CASTDGTAYNSPLHF; DNA: TGTGCCAGTACCGATGGGACAGCTTATAATTCACCCCTCCACTTT
J: TRBJ2-3; length: 16; size: NA; V: TRBV24-1; D: TRBD1; CDR3: CATSDMGQEHTDTQYF; DNA: TGTGCCACCAGTGACATGGGACAGGAACACACAGATACGCAGTATTTT
J: TRBJ2-3; length: 16; size: NA; V: TRBV6-6; D: NA; CDR3: CASSYSTAGSTDTQYF; DNA: TGTGCCAGCAGTTACTCGACGGCCGGTAGCACAGATACGCAGTATTTT
J: TRBJ2-5; length: 15; size: NA; V: TRBV20-1; D: NA; CDR3: CSARWETGAGETQYF; DNA: TGCAGTGCTAGATGGGAGACCGGGGCCGGAGAGACCCAGTACTTC
J: TRBJ2-5; length: 16; size: many; V: TRBV28; D: TRBD2; CDR3: CASSSRLAGAQETQYF; DNA: TGTGCCAGCAGTTCCCGACTAGCGGGGGCTCAAGAGACCCAGTACTTC
J: TRBJ1-5; length: 13; size: many; V: TRBV6-1; D: NA; CDR3: CASSPWINQPQHF; DNA: TGTGCCAGCAGCCCCTGGATCAATCAGCCCCAGCATTTT
J: TRBJ1-2; length: 15; size: few; V: TRBV6-4; D: NA; CDR3: CASSDSPGEHYGYTF; DNA: TGTGCCAGCAGTGACTCGCCGGGGGAGCACTATGGCTACACCTTC
J: TRBJ1-1; length: 16; size: few; V: TRBV14; D: NA; CDR3: CASSQFPGHSNTEAFF; DNA: TGTGCCAGCAGCCAATTCCCGGGACACTCGAACACTGAAGCTTTCTTT